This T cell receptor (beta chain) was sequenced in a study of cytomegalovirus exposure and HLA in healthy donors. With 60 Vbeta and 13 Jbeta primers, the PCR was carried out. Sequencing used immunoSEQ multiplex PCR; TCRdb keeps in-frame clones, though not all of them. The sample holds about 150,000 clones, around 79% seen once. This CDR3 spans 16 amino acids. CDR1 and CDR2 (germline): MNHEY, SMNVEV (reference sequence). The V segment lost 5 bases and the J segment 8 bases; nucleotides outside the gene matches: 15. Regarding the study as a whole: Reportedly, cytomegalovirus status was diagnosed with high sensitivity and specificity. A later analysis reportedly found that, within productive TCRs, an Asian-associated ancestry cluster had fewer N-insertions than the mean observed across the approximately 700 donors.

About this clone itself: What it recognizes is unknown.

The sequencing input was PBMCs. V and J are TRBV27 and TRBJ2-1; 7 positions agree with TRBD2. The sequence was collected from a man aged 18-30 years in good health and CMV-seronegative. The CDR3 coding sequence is TGTGCCAGCAGTCCTCTACTAGCGCAGGTCGGCGATGAGCAGTTCTTC. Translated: CASSPLLAQVGDEQFF.